The source of this T cell receptor beta chain is a study of control samples from healthy donors and cancer patients. Using immunoSEQ multiplex PCR, the repertoire was profiled, and TCRdb retains in-frame clones only, with some absent. Among 100,000 or so clones, approximately 89% were seen once, and the ten largest hold roughly 0.9%. This CDR3 is 14 amino acids long. V lost 7 bases and J lost 2; bases outside the gene matches: 4. From germline, CDR1 is SNHLY and CDR2 FYNNEI. The rearrangement uses TRBV2 and TRBJ2-3, with 9 nucleotides matching TRBD2. The material sequenced was blood. The receptor's source is a woman aged 25 to 45 in good health. The CDR3 protein is CASTSGTNTDTQYF. The DNA of the CDR3 is TGTGCCAGCACTAGCGGGACCAACACAGATACGCAGTATTTT.